This record looks at one TCR beta chain sequence and its context. Its antigen remains unknown. Germline V lookup: CDR1 MNHEY, CDR2 SMNVEV (reference sequence). This CDR3 has 17 amino acids. V gave up 3 bases and J gave up 3 bases, with 15 bases separating them. The data originate from a study of T cell clonotyping in hematopoietic cell transplantation. Here immunoSEQ multiplex PCR was the method, and the copy in TCRdb shows in-frame clones only, minus some. The data contain about 44,000 clones, roughly 94% of them singletons. The study, taken as a whole, reports: Few recipient clonotypes overlapped donors; over 97% were de novo at given depth. Broader posttransplant TCR repertoire diversity was predicted by graft donor and pretransplant recipient Inverse Simpson Index values.

The source is a woman aged 50 to 60 in good health. Some clones in this sample may be carry-over from other donors' samples. The sample consisted of peripheral blood mononuclear cells. The rearrangement joins TRBV27 to TRBJ1-6; D not certain. For the CDR3, the DNA is TGTGCCAGCAGTTTTGACCGAGCAGGAAACTATAATTCACCCCTCCACTTT. Its protein product is CASSFDRAGNYNSPLHF.